The 10 T cell receptor beta chains in this list originate from one sample, sequenced in a study of blood T cells in healthy people across ages. With a J-beta primer mix and a sample-barcoded 5' primer, a second PCR ran roughly 6 to 12 cycles. TCRdb recomputed calls from the 5' RACE reads with MiXCR, one row per CDR3 protein. Here the sample spans 800,000 to 1,000,000 distinct CDR3 sequences, roughly 52% being singletons. Source material: blood. These receptors came from a man aged 30 to 39 in good health.

This chain uses TRBV6-2 or TRBV6-3 with TRBJ2-5; weak D call: TRBD1 (6 bases). This CDR3 region has 15 residues. Trimming left V 6 bases short and J 1 base short, with 15 bases between. Germline V gives CDR1 MNHEY, CDR2 SVGEGT. The chain's CDR3 is CASSLPQGSQETQYF. The CDR3 nucleotides read TGTGCCAGCAGCCTCCCACAGGGCAGCCAAGAGACCCAGTACTTC.

The J gene is TRBJ1-2, the V gene TRBV20-1; possible D gene TRBD1, 5 bases. V lost 5 bases to trimming and J lost 2 bases, with 9 bases between them. This CDR3 has 12 amino acids. Germline CDR1 reads DFQATT; CDR2 reads SNEGSKA (reference sequence). CDR3: CSAAGRNYGYTF. CDR3 nucleotide sequence: TGCAGTGCTGCGGGGCGCAACTATGGCTACACCTTC.

The V and J genes are TRBV4-2 and TRBJ2-3; the match to TRBD2 covers 11 bases. Germline CDR1 reads LGHNA; CDR2 reads YNFKEQ. J gave up 5 bases and V 1 base, and 11 bases lay outside the gene matches. The CDR3 runs to 18 residues. This chain's CDR3 is CASSQVGGSGGAKDTQYF. CDR3 DNA sequence: TGTGCCAGCAGCCAAGTGGGAGGTAGCGGGGGGGCCAAAGATACGCAGTATTTT.

The genes are TRBV6-2 or TRBV6-3 and TRBJ2-4; D not resolved. Germline CDR1 is MNHEY and CDR2 is SVGEGT. V shed 6 bases and J shed 13 bases, with 13 bases lying between them. This CDR3 spans 11 amino acids. This chain's CDR3 is CASSNGYGQYF. The DNA for the CDR3 is TGTGCCAGCAGCAACGGCTACGGGCAGTACTTC.

This clonotype was recorded only once. CDR3 protein: CASSPPGQLTSGANVLTF. The CDR3 bases are TGTGCCAGCTCACCGCCGGGACAGCTAACCTCTGGGGCCAACGTCCTGACTTTC. The chain carries TRBV18 and TRBJ2-6, with 7 bases matching TRBD1. Germline loops: CDR1 KGHSH, CDR2 LQKENI. V was clipped by 3 bases and J by 0 bases; unmatched bases: 8. This CDR3 region has 18 residues.

This rearrangement joins TRBV6-6 to TRBJ2-3; D unresolved. There are 11 residues in the CDR3. Germline V lookup: CDR1 MNHNY, CDR2 SVGAGI (reference sequence). Trimming stripped 5 bases from V and 8 bases from J, with 8 bases between. The CDR3 spells CASSPSRTQYF. The CDR3 DNA follows: TGTGCCAGCAGTCCTTCGCGTACGCAGTATTTT.

The CDR3 DNA is TGTGCCAGCAGTGACACACCCGGGACAGGGGGCAATGAGCAGTTCTTC. It specifies CASSDTPGTGGNEQFF. V gene TRBV6-4 combines with J gene TRBJ2-1; TRBD1 matches 11 bases. Germline CDR1 and CDR2: MRHNA and SNTAGT. Trimming cost V 2 bases and J 6 bases; bases outside gene matches: 6. CDR3 length equals 16 residues.

This clonotype was recorded at least ten times. The chain carries TRBV4-1 and TRBJ2-7, with TRBD2 matching 10 bases. The CDR3 loop spans 15 amino acids. Looked up from germline, CDR1 is MGHRA and CDR2 is YSYEKL. Losses at the gene ends were 4 bases for V and 4 bases for J; bases not matched to a gene: 7. The CDR3 DNA follows: TGCGCCAGCAGCCTCCTAGCGGGGGTTGGATACGAGCAGTACTTC. The encoded protein is CASSLLAGVGYEQYF.

The chain uses TRBV4-1 and TRBJ2-7, with D unresolved. V lost 0 bases and J 3 bases, leaving 12 bases between the germline ends. The germline V gene has CDR1 MGHRA and CDR2 YSYEKL. The CDR3 contains 15 residues. The CDR3 sequence is CASSQEVRVVYEQYF. The CDR3 DNA reads TGCGCCAGCAGCCAAGAGGTAAGGGTGGTCTACGAGCAGTACTTC.

This clonotype was seen only a few times. V gene TRBV10-3 combines with J gene TRBJ1-4; no reliable D call. V was cut by 4 bases and J by 0 bases, with 6 bases left in between. Looked up from germline, CDR1 is ENHRY and CDR2 is SYGVKD. This CDR3 region has 14 residues. In DNA form, the CDR3 reads TGTGCCATCAGTGCCACAGCAACTAATGAAAAACTGTTTTTT. It encodes CAISATATNEKLFF.